This TCR beta chain derives from a study of OX40 agonist ivuxolimab in advanced cancers. Overall study context: Hepatocellular carcinoma, melanoma, renal cell or head and neck cancer affected the dose-escalation patients.

Per the germline V gene, CDR1 is SGHAT and CDR2 is FQNNGV. Trimming left V 5 bases short and J 4 bases short, with 17 bases between. The CDR3 covers 15 residues. Findings of the study overall: Expanded peripheral T-cell antigen specificity went undetermined. More expanded clones were found, on average, in CD8+ than in CD4+ T cells. Both blood CD4+ and CD8+ T cells showed clonal growth by week 6 at 0.1 to 3.0 mg/kg.

Note on this clone: Its antigen remains unknown.

Profiling relied on immunoSEQ multiplex PCR, and the TCRdb table lists in-frame clones only, not all of them. The sample has roughly 42,000 clones, about nine tenths seen once. The TCR originated in an adult with an advanced solid tumor such as melanoma, head and neck, liver or kidney cancer. The rearrangement joins TRBV11-2 to TRBJ1-2; maybe TRBD1 (5 bases). The source was CD4+ or CD8+ T cells sorted from blood, collected in a trial of the OX40 agonist ivuxolimab. CDR3 residues: CASSRRLGDFYGYTF. The CDR3 DNA sequence: TGTGCCAGCAGCCGGCGGTTAGGGGACTTCTATGGCTACACCTTC. The entire variable domain, with the rest obtained from reference TRBV11-2 and TRBJ1-2, is as follows: EAGVAQSPRYKIIEKRQSVAFWCNPISGHATLYWYQQILGQGPKLLIQFQNNGVVDDSQLPKDRFSAERLKGVDSTLKIQPAKLEDSAVYLCASSRRLGDFYGYTFGSGTRLTVV.